What follows is one T cell receptor (beta chain) and its context. What it binds is not known. A read error is possible here, since a much larger clone lies one base away. The researchers produced TCR beta cDNA from about 510 ng total RNA with a constant-region primer. Generation of the TCR beta libraries relied on three nested multiplex PCR rounds using slightly modified ARM-PCR. The first two PCR rounds, around 11 cycles each, used TRBV1-TRBV30 forward primers and a C-beta reverse primer. TCRdb passed the multiplex PCR reads through MiXCR, listing each CDR3 protein once. Of just under 95,000 distinct CDR3 sequences in the sample, less than 75% were seen once. The source of the sample is a study of tumor-infiltrating lymphocytes in primary liver carcinoma. Points from the study as a whole: Researchers found tumor-adjacent and tumor-blood pairs overlapped less than tumor region pairs. Compared with blood, tumor repertoires held significantly more in their top 250 clones.

The CDR3 covers 14 residues. The V end was cut by 1 base, the J end by 7 bases, with 13 bases between. The germline gives CDR1 SEHNR, CDR2 FQNEAQ (reference sequence). From unsorted bulk tissue weighing about 17-30 mg, DNA and RNA were co-extracted. The sequenced sample was tumor-adjacent normal liver tissue. This sequence was found in a man in his forties with primary liver carcinoma and hepatitis B virus infection. The V gene is TRBV7-9, the J gene TRBJ1-1; a possible D gene is TRBD1 (5 bases). The CDR3 is CASSLGTRSDEAFF. The DNA for the CDR3 is TGTGCCAGCAGCTTAGGGACAAGGAGCGATGAAGCTTTCTTT.